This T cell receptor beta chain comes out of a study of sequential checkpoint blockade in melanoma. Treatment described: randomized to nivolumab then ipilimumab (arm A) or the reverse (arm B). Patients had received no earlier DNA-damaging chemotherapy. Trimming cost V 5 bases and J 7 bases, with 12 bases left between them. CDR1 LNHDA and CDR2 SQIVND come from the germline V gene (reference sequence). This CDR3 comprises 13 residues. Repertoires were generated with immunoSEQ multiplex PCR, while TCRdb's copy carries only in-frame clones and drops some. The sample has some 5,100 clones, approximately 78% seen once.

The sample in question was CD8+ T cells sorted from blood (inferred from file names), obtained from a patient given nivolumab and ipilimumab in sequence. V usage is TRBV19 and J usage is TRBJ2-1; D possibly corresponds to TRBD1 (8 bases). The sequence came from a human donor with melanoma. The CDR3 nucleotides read TGTGCCAGTAGTCACAGGGGGGGGAATGAGCAGTTCTTC. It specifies CASSHRGGNEQFF.